Below are 31 T cell receptor beta chains sequenced from a single sample in a study of CD8+ T cells in alopecia areata. Treatment indicated: oral pan-JAK inhibitor, 5-10 mg twice daily. Following RNA extraction, reverse transcription yielded cDNA that acted as the sequencing template. The table came from immunoSEQ multiplex PCR; TCRdb's copy has only in-frame clones and leaves some out. This table has over 100,000 clones, 50% to 55% appearing once. Material: CD4+ T cells sorted from blood, obtained at week 4, from a patient treated with tofacitinib. These receptor sequences come from a human donor with alopecia areata.

The rearrangement joins TRBV30 to TRBJ2-1, with D possibly TRBD2 on 6 matching bases. CDR1 GTSNPN and CDR2 SVGIG come from the germline V gene (reference sequence). The CDR3 runs to 14 residues. V shed 2 bases and J shed 12 bases, with 20 bases lying between them. CDR3 region: CAWSSTSRSGGQFF. The CDR3 nucleotides are TGTGCCTGGAGTTCCACTTCTCGGTCCGGGGGGCAGTTCTTC.

The V call is TRBV5-6, the J call TRBJ1-4; no clear D gene. The CDR3 is made up of 13 amino acids. Trimming removed 3 bases at V and 8 bases at J, with 11 bases between. The V gene's germline CDR1 is SGHDT and CDR2 YYEEEE. The CDR3 DNA sequence: TGTGCCAGCAGCTCCCAGATCTGGGAAAAACTGTTTTTT. It yields the protein CASSSQIWEKLFF.

This chain connects TRBV9 to TRBJ1-2; possible D gene TRBD1, 6 bases. V was cut by 4 bases and J by 0 bases, with 10 bases left in between. CDR3 size: 14 residues. CDR1 and CDR2 (germline): SGDLS, YYNGEE. The CDR3 loop is CASSWDTSNYGYTF. The CDR3, as DNA: TGTGCCAGCAGCTGGGACACATCTAACTATGGCTACACCTTC.

The CDR3 here is CAWNPGARNTEAFF. The CDR3 DNA reads TGTGCCTGGAACCCGGGGGCGCGTAACACTGAAGCTTTCTTT. The chain employs TRBV30 and TRBJ1-1; perhaps TRBD1 as D (6 bases). Germline V lookup: CDR1 GTSNPN, CDR2 SVGIG (reference sequence). This CDR3 spans 14 amino acids. Trimming took 4 bases from V and 2 from J, leaving 14 bases between them.

The rearrangement uses TRBV23-1 and TRBJ1-2; D is perhaps TRBD1 (6 bases). TRBV23-1 carries the ORF label, with uncertain function. The CDR3 runs 15 residues. Trimming took off 4 bases at V and 4 bases at J, with 16 bases between the two ends. CDR3 DNA sequence: TGCGCCAGCAGTCGCGTGGACAGCCGAGGCTATGGCTACACCTTC. This encodes CASSRVDSRGYGYTF.

This clone was seen more than once but under ten times. The chain recombines TRBV4-1 with TRBJ2-2, with no clear D. The CDR3 runs 12 residues. The V and J ends lost 4 bases and 5 bases respectively, with 5 bases between them. In germline, CDR1 is MGHRA, CDR2 YSYEKL. CDR3 loop: CASSPNTGELFF. The CDR3 region has the DNA TGCGCCAGCAGCCCCAATACCGGGGAGCTGTTTTTT.

This clone was picked up a small number of times. This chain connects TRBV10-3 to TRBJ1-3, with D possibly matching TRBD1 (5 bases). This CDR3 has 15 amino acids. CDR1 and CDR2 (germline): ENHRY, SYGVKD. Trimming removed 2 bases at V and 3 bases at J, with 11 bases between. This CDR3 is CAISEVQGLGNTIYF. CDR3 sequence (DNA): TGTGCCATCAGTGAGGTCCAGGGCCTTGGAAACACCATATATTTT.

The sample holds a few counts of this clone. This chain joins TRBV11-2 and TRBJ2-4; tentative D call: TRBD1 (6 bases). V was clipped by 5 bases and J by 5 bases, with 22 bases between them. CDR1 and CDR2 from the germline V gene are SGHAT and FQNNGV. This CDR3 has 17 residues. The DNA of the CDR3 is TGTGCCAGCAGCCCAGGGGCTCGCCCCGGTCGGGAAAACATTCAGTACTTC. Protein sequence: CASSPGARPGRENIQYF.

The V call is TRBV5-1, the J call TRBJ2-2; D unclear. CDR3 size: 14 residues. Germline values: CDR1 SGHRS, CDR2 YFSETQ. The V and J ends lost 3 bases and 4 bases respectively, with 10 bases between them. The chain's CDR3 is CASSSGLGTGELFF. In DNA, the CDR3 is TGCGCCAGCAGCTCCGGTCTAGGCACCGGGGAGCTGTTTTTT.

The chain uses TRBV2 and TRBJ2-1; no firm D call. The CDR3 extends over 13 amino acids. CDR1 and CDR2 from the germline V gene are SNHLY and FYNNEI. Trimming stripped 1 base from V and 5 bases from J, with 6 bases between. CDR3 amino acids: CASSEERDNEQFF. CDR3 coding DNA: TGTGCCAGCAGTGAAGAGAGAGACAATGAGCAGTTCTTC.

The V call is TRBV29-1, the J call TRBJ1-1, with D unclear. CDR3 length: 13 amino acids. Germline lookup yields CDR1 SQVTM and CDR2 ANQGSEA. V was pared by 2 bases and J by 3 bases, with 10 bases between. The CDR3 sequence is CSVEMKAYTEAFF. CDR3 DNA sequence: TGCAGCGTTGAAATGAAGGCCTACACTGAAGCTTTCTTT.

The chain combines TRBV29-1 with TRBJ1-5; the D is unclear. This CDR3 comprises 13 residues. Trimming left V 5 bases short and J 2 bases short, with 10 bases between. CDR1 and CDR2 (germline): SQVTM, ANQGSEA. CDR3 in DNA: TGCAGCGTTACTTCAGGAGGCAATCAGCCCCAGCATTTT. Translation gives CSVTSGGNQPQHF.

The V gene is TRBV7-9, the J gene TRBJ2-7; D unresolved. Germline V CDR1 and CDR2: SEHNR, FQNEAQ (reference sequence). The CDR3 totals 14 residues. V shed 1 base and J shed 2 bases, with 9 bases lying between them. The CDR3 loop is CASSLVPRTYEQYF. The CDR3 nucleotides are TGTGCCAGCAGCTTAGTTCCCAGAACCTACGAGCAGTACTTC.

The chain is built from TRBV2 and TRBJ1-6, with D maybe TRBD1 (5 bases). The CDR3 loop spans 14 amino acids. The ends were cut back, 7 bases at V and 10 bases at J, with 17 bases in the middle. Germline assignment: CDR1 SNHLY and CDR2 FYNNEI. CDR3 in amino acids: CASTVGTAGSPLHF. In DNA, the CDR3 is TGTGCCAGCACCGTGGGGACGGCTGGCTCACCCCTCCACTTT.

The V gene is TRBV20-1, the J gene TRBJ2-1; no reliable D call. CDR1 and CDR2 from the germline V gene are DFQATT and SNEGSKA (reference sequence). V lost 5 bases and J 7 bases, leaving 6 bases between the germline ends. CDR3 length: 10 amino acids. As DNA, the CDR3 is TGCAGTGCTGGAAGGAATGAGCAGTTCTTC. It translates to CSAGRNEQFF.

This clone was counted between two and nine times. The V call is TRBV5-1, the J call TRBJ2-2; D tentatively reads TRBD1 or TRBD2 (5 bases each). The V gene lost 7 bases and the J gene lost 2 bases, with 15 bases spanning the gap. There are 15 residues in the CDR3. Germline V gene lookup returns CDR1 SGHRS and CDR2 YFSETQ. The CDR3 loop is CASVRDGINTGELFF. The DNA for the CDR3 is TGCGCCAGCGTTCGGGACGGAATAAACACCGGGGAGCTGTTTTTT.

There are a few counts of this clone. The rearrangement links TRBV6-6 to TRBJ1-1; 10 bases map to TRBD1. From germline, CDR1 is MNHNY and CDR2 SVGAGI (reference sequence). This CDR3 is built from 13 residues. The trim removed 6 bases at V and 4 bases at J, leaving 2 bases unmatched. The DNA for the CDR3 is TGTGCCAGCAGCAGGACAGGGGGCACTGAAGCTTTCTTT. Its translation: CASSRTGGTEAFF.

The CDR3 DNA is TGCGCCAGCACTACAGGGGGCACTGAAGCTTTCTTT. It yields the protein CASTTGGTEAFF. V usage is TRBV5-1 and J usage is TRBJ1-1, with 8 bases that match TRBD1. There are 12 residues in the CDR3. Trimming removed 6 bases from V and 4 bases from J; junction bases left unmatched: 2. CDR1 is SGHRS, CDR2 YFSETQ, per germline.

J is TRBJ1-2 and V is TRBV4-2; 7 bases match TRBD1. The V gene end was trimmed by 1 base and the J gene end by 6 bases; junction bases not matched to a gene: 5. The germline CDR1 and CDR2 sequences are LGHNA and YNFKEQ. The CDR3 covers 14 residues. The CDR3 loop reads CASSQVDRVDGYTF. The CDR3 coding sequence is TGTGCCAGCAGCCAAGTTGACAGGGTGGATGGCTACACCTTC.

Of note for this clone: At one of its ends the junction is not consistent with the germline gene, which may arise from a read error. V usage is TRBV30 and J usage is TRBJ2-6, with D possibly TRBD2 on 6 matching bases. Germline CDR1 reads GTSNPN; CDR2 reads SVGIG (reference sequence). This CDR3 has 12 residues. The CDR3 sequence: CAWTFGGNVLTF. In nucleotides, the CDR3 is TGTGCCTGGACATTCGGGGGCAACGTCCTGACTTTC.

This clone showed up many times. The V call is TRBV2, the J call TRBJ2-1; D call uncertain. V was clipped by 5 bases and J by 0 bases, with 11 bases between them. The CDR3 sequence is 15 residues long. Germline CDR1 reads SNHLY; CDR2 reads FYNNEI. This CDR3 reads CASSYRRSSYNEQFF. The CDR3 nucleotides read TGTGCCAGCAGTTACCGGAGAAGCTCCTACAATGAGCAGTTCTTC. Using reference TRBV2 and TRBJ2-1 for the parts outside the CDR3, the full variable domain is EPEVTQTPSHQVTQMGQEVILRCVPISNHLYFYWYRQILGQKVEFLVSFYNNEISEKSEIFDDQFSVERPDGSNFTLKIRSTKLEDSAMYFCASSYRRSSYNEQFFGPGTRLTVL.

This sequence joins TRBV7-8 and TRBJ2-1; D unclear. Germline V lookup: CDR1 SGHVS, CDR2 FQNEAQ. Trimming removed 6 bases at V and 7 bases at J, with 16 bases between. This CDR3 spans 14 amino acids. The CDR3 is CASSWGDGRNEQFF. The CDR3 nucleotides are TGTGCCAGCAGTTGGGGTGACGGACGGAATGAGCAGTTCTTC.

This clone appeared a few times. CDR3 sequence (DNA): TGTGCCAGCAGTTACCGGGACAACAAGCAGTACTTC. Amino acid sequence: CASSYRDNKQYF. V and J are TRBV6-5 and TRBJ2-7; possible D gene TRBD1, 6 bases. The germline V and J ends were trimmed by 2 bases and 8 bases, with 10 bases remaining between them. Per germline, CDR1 MNHEY and CDR2 SVGAGI. The CDR3 is 12 residues long.

The V and J genes are TRBV29-1 and TRBJ2-1; tentatively, D is TRBD1 (5 bases). Germline CDR1 SQVTM, CDR2 ANQGSEA. This CDR3 has 15 residues. Between the trimmed V and J ends, which lost 4 bases and 6 bases, there was a span of 19 bases. DNA of the CDR3: TGCAGCGTTGGATACCAGGGAAGGGTCCGCAATGAGCAGTTCTTC. Translation gives CSVGYQGRVRNEQFF.

This clone was seen a single time. The chain carries TRBV7-8 and TRBJ2-2; D is possibly TRBD1 (5 bases). The germline gives CDR1 SGHVS, CDR2 FQNEAQ. The CDR3 is 15 amino acids. V dropped 5 bases and J dropped 6 bases, with 16 bases sitting between them. The CDR3 here is CASSRQRGRAGELFF. DNA of the CDR3: TGTGCCAGCAGCCGACAAAGGGGCAGGGCCGGGGAGCTGTTTTTT.

The chain combines TRBV30 with TRBJ2-7; TRBD1 is a possible D gene (5 bases). Trimming pared 5 bases from V and 7 bases from J, leaving 9 bases between. The CDR3 covers 10 residues. Per germline, CDR1 GTSNPN and CDR2 SVGIG (reference sequence). CDR3 nucleotides: TGTGCCTGGGGAAACAGGGAGCAGTACTTC. Residues: CAWGNREQYF.

The CDR3 DNA is TGTGCCAGCACTAAGAGCTCCTACAATGAGCAGTTCTTC. This encodes CASTKSSYNEQFF. V is TRBV6-5 and J is TRBJ2-1, with D hard to call. The CDR3 is 13 residues long. Looked up from germline, CDR1 is MNHEY and CDR2 is SVGAGI. The V end lost 7 bases, the J end lost 0 bases, and 7 bases lay between the germline ends.

This rearrangement joins TRBV5-1 to TRBJ2-6; 8 nucleotides align to TRBD1. Per the germline V gene, CDR1 is SGHRS and CDR2 is YFSETQ. With V trimmed by 4 bases and J by 1 base, 13 bases remained unmatched. This CDR3 spans 19 amino acids. The CDR3 here is CASSPRQGIRSSGANVLTF. DNA of the CDR3: TGCGCCAGCAGCCCTCGACAGGGGATCAGAAGTTCTGGGGCCAACGTCCTGACTTTC.

This clone appeared a few times. The chain links TRBV29-1 to TRBJ1-5; TRBD1 might be the D (6 bases). Germline V gives CDR1 SQVTM, CDR2 ANQGSEA. Trimming stripped 4 bases from V and 7 bases from J, with 20 bases between. The CDR3 consists of 15 residues. In DNA, the CDR3 is TGCAGCGTTGTCCCGGGGGGGGGCGCCGGCCAGCCCCAGCATTTT. This sequence encodes CSVVPGGGAGQPQHF.

V is TRBV30 and J is TRBJ1-1; unclear D gene. Germline CDR1 GTSNPN, CDR2 SVGIG (reference sequence). V lost 0 bases and J lost 11, with 13 bases in between. This CDR3 contains 12 residues. The DNA for the CDR3 is TGTGCCTGGAGTGTAGGGCCGATCGGGGCTTTCTTT. This gives the protein CAWSVGPIGAFF.

J is TRBJ2-1 and V is TRBV18; D possibly uses TRBD1 or TRBD2 (6 bases each). The CDR3 consists of 15 residues. Germline loops: CDR1 KGHSH, CDR2 LQKENI. The V end lost 4 bases, the J end lost 4 bases, and 14 bases lay between the germline ends. This chain's CDR3 is CASSLRGDTYNEQFF. The CDR3 region has the DNA TGTGCCAGCTCACTGCGCGGGGACACATACAATGAGCAGTTCTTC.